The present T cell receptor beta chain was sequenced within a study of cytomegalovirus exposure and HLA in healthy donors (dated by TCRdb to about 2017). Study-wide context: In an earlier analysis of 550 to 750 of the donors, 276 Gb of sequence data and 90 million to 130 million unique TCR beta sequences from roughly 200 million T cells were reported. The study combined high-throughput TCR immunosequencing, statistical association of individual TCRs with disease status, and machine learning to predict cytomegalovirus infection status. Donor age, sex, ethnicity and CMV serostatus were collected together with the repertoire data. The number of donors typed differed by locus, with about 629-640 for A, B, C, DRB1 and DQB1, more than 500 for DQA1, nearly 610 for DPA1, and about 450 for DPB1. Using immunosequencing, the study profiled T cell repertoires from about 620 subjects and related those repertoires to cytomegalovirus serostatus. All discovery cohort repertoires had been generated using a single sequencing platform. Along with the roughly 670-subject first cohort, a separate validation cohort of approximately 110 different subjects was used. To study patterns of TCR occurrence, a later analysis re-analyzed previously published TCR beta repertoires from 500 to 850 donors and added high-resolution HLA genotyping. Of the roughly 390 genotyped donors, approximately 82% fell in the genetic ancestry cluster associated with self-reported Caucasian donors. Genome-wide SNP genotypes for about 65% of the 666 donors were used in a later genetic analysis, which treated that subset as a discovery cohort. HLA typing included class I and class II loci at four-digit resolution. To decide whether each TCR beta V gene segment behaved as functional or pseudogenic, an earlier analysis of fewer than 750 of the donors relied on high-throughput TCR beta sequencing. The later analysis used no new phenotypic data to find candidate immune exposures, relying instead on TCR beta sequences and their occurrence across donors. An early release covering about 600 HLA-typed donors comprised approximately 290 gigabases of sequencing data and tens of millions of unique TCR sequences. Across roughly 420 genotyped donors of the cohort, an average of approximately 240,000 unique TCR beta nucleotide sequences per donor were sequenced, and roughly 20% of those sequences were non-productive. Roughly five DR-DQ haplotypes were handled as single units for association and clustering, since linkage in the cohort was strong. The aim of the study was to test whether cataloging public T cell receptors could identify signatures of past pathogen exposure.

In total, 666 healthy bone marrow donors made up the cohort. At the time of sampling, all cohort members were nominally healthy, though unrecorded immune exposures were likely present. The donor was CMV seronegative and belonged to the group of under 400 seronegative cohort members. Each donor provided a peripheral blood sample, and peripheral blood mononuclear cells were used for TCR beta sequencing. Genomic DNA was extracted from the blood cell samples with the Qiagen DNeasy Blood Extraction Kit. The library came from the immunoSEQ multiplex PCR assay. For the multiplex PCR, a mixture combining 60 forward primers for TCR Vbeta segments and 13 reverse primers for TCR Jbeta segments was used. A multiplex PCR assay on genomic DNA amplified the CDR3 region of rearranged TCR beta genes. Amplified TCR beta libraries were sequenced as 87-base-pair reads on the Illumina HiSeq System. In the authors' own workflow: A later analysis counted 65 million to 90 million unique TCR beta chains across the 550 to 800 repertoires, and about 10 million of these chains were shared by at least two donors. Raw reads were error-corrected and collapsed into unique sequences by a nearest-neighbor algorithm in which closely related sequences were merged to remove PCR and sequencing errors. CDR3 sequences were aligned to IMGT reference sequences to assign V, D and J gene segments. For a sequence to be retained, a match of at least six nucleotides to both a V gene segment and a J gene segment was required. A rearrangement counted as productive if the CDR3 had no stop codons and remained in frame with V and J, and every other rearrangement counted as non-productive. Following IMGT convention, CDR3 was defined as the stretch from the second conserved V-encoded cysteine up to the conserved J-encoded phenylalanine. The earlier analysis of 500 to 600 of the donors excluded sequences that lacked an unambiguous match to a single V gene segment. In an earlier analysis of approximately 550 of the donors, V segments were called functional above 56.7% productive rearrangements and were called segregating when the between-donor standard deviation exceeded 5%. A statistical classification framework was developed to diagnose cytomegalovirus status using the catalog of TCR beta chain sequences. In a later analysis, TCR nucleotide sequences were compared against IMGT/GENE-DB human TR gene sequences so that V and J genes could be assigned. The TCRdist pipeline was used in a later analysis to assign CDR3 sequences and most-parsimonious VDJ recombination scenarios. A later analysis defined each TCR beta chain by its CDR3 amino acid sequence plus V-gene family, and excluded reads lacking a unique V-gene family. To address suspected cross-contamination and a sequencing artifact, a later analysis removed several hundred highly shared, low-generation-probability nucleotide sequences. In a later analysis, a clonal expansion index was calculated for each public chain from normalized within-repertoire ranks of inferred template counts. Generation probabilities in a later analysis came from a VDJ recombination model fitted to out-of-frame rearrangements, and those results were checked against IGoR. In a later analysis, hypergeometric tests were used to score TCR-TCR, TCR-HLA and TCR-CMV co-occurrence, with a repertoire-size bias correction applied to TCR pairs. False discovery rates were estimated in a later analysis by permuting HLA or CMV assignments 20 times. A later analysis grouped co-occurring TCRs with DBSCAN, adding TCRdist sequence similarity when clustering within HLA-allele-positive subsets. Co-occurrence clustering excluded repertoires with fewer than 30,000 or more than 120,000 public chains, plus five with anomalous nucleotide sharing. Held by TCRdb, this immuneACCESS table contains in-frame sequences only and omits some clones. Under half of the omission traces to an unresolved V gene where checked; the cause of the rest is unknown. The V and J calls and clone size are taken from that table; D and trimming were inferred from the DNA. Recorded for this sample are 140,000 or so clones; around 10% of them occurred a single time. Less than 2% of the sample lies in the top ten.

Sequences SNHLY (CDR1) and FYNNEI (CDR2) are obtained from the germline V gene. Reading from cysteine to phenylalanine, the CDR3 counts 15 amino acids. Kept here is only the CDR3 DNA, which spans 45 bases and is read in frame from base 1. V is pruned by 7 bases and J by 2 bases, leaving 7 bases of the junction without a gene match. The sample holds a few counts of this clone. The antigen it binds to is not known. Base quality data are lacking; no much larger clone is found one base away. Overall study outcomes, separate from this receptor: According to a later genetic analysis, donors in an Asian-associated ancestry cluster had fewer N-insertions in productive TCRs than the approximately 710-donor mean. In an earlier analysis of approximately 600 of the donors, most TCR beta V segments were observed in productive rearrangements about 87% or about 30% of the time, broadly matching IMGT annotations. According to the authors, the approach could potentially be generalized to other disease states and immunological phenotypes. Assigning TCR associations to individual alleles was difficult when HLA alleles, especially DR and DQ, strongly co-occurred. The sequencing pipeline was judged likely to have produced a cluster of highly shared sequence variants as a technical artifact. In a later genetic analysis, a missense DCLRE1C variant was associated with V-gene and J-gene trimming of TCR beta chains, and the association was replicated in an independent cohort. A further reported finding was that TCR beta sequences accurately predicted the HLA-A and HLA-B alleles for most subjects in the first cohort. HLA typing was unavailable for some donors at each locus, so association tests used only the typed subset. Correlated functional status among segregating V segments might be attributable to linkage disequilibrium, but an unknown experimental factor could not be ruled out. Roughly uniform sequencing depth across donors was assumed in presence/absence analyses, although this assumption may not hold. Only TCR beta chains were sequenced in this cohort, and the absence of alpha or paired-chain data limited detectable features. A later analysis found that TCR association rates varied across HLA loci, with DRB1 alleles showing the most associated TCRs and HLA-C alleles the fewest. Because the 87-base-pair reads could not distinguish some IMGT-functional V segments, including TRBV6-2 and TRBV6-3, those segments were excluded. The only immune exposure information available for the cohort was CMV serostatus. In a later analysis, most CMV-associated TCR beta chains were found to appear HLA-restricted, with HLA associations seemingly driven largely by CMV exposure. In vitro tests confirmed that a few of the cytomegalovirus-associated TCR beta chains recognize cytomegalovirus antigens. In a later analysis, several top co-occurrence clusters were reported to appear linked to parvovirus B19, influenza, CMV and Epstein-Barr virus. Most TCR sequences were seen in very few donors, while some public TCRs were found in many individuals. Specific HLA alleles were associated with roughly 17,000 TCR beta sequences at a false discovery rate of 0.05 in a later analysis. In both the original and validation cohorts, the classifier was reported to diagnose cytomegalovirus status with high specificity and sensitivity. In a later analysis, HLA-associated TCR beta chains were found to be more clonally expanded and to have lower generation probabilities than equally common non-associated chains. The earlier analysis of nearly 600 of the donors excluded about 16 rarely observed V segments, including chromosome 9 orphons, because counts were too low. The study gave a list of about 160 TCR beta chains associated with cytomegalovirus.

Source material: PBMCs. The V and J segments used are TRBV2 and TRBJ2-3, with 9 middle bases fitting TRBD2. This clonotype originated in a male donor in good health and CMV-seronegative. The nucleotide sequence reads as follows: TGTGCCAGCAATCTTCTAGCGGGATACACAGATACGCAGTATTTT. It specifies CASNLLAGYTDTQYF.